The source of this TCR beta chain is a study of T cells in localized non-small cell lung cancer. The V gene's germline CDR1 is SGDLS and CDR2 YYNGEE. This CDR3 has 17 amino acids. V was cut by 4 bases and J by 0 bases, with 16 bases left in between. Comment on this clone: Its cognate antigen is unknown.

Generated by immunoSEQ multiplex PCR, the TCRdb table keeps only in-frame clones and is missing some. In the table there are about 6,800 clones, approximately 46% of which are singletons. Whole-study findings and limits: Uninvolved adjacent lung had more T cell clonality than any other tissue, topping tumor. Sequencing, confined to only one tumor region, leaves heterogeneity possible.

Sequenced material: lymph node tissue, taken before any cancer treatment. This clonotype was sampled from a man aged 35-75 years with stage I lung adenocarcinoma. The chain uses TRBV9 and TRBJ1-4; D is ambiguous. The CDR3: CASSFSGNAATNEKLFF. The CDR3 DNA sequence: TGTGCCAGCAGCTTTAGCGGGAACGCCGCAACTAATGAAAAACTGTTTTTT.